The present entry profiles one T cell receptor beta chain with its context. The antigen is not known. This entry belongs to a study of OX40 agonist ivuxolimab in advanced cancers. Overall study context: With a range of roughly 23 to 79, age averaged 60 years, and approximately 83% were male. Overall study results and limits: On average, CD8+ T cells had more expanded clones than CD4+. Specificity for antigen went undetermined in the expanded peripheral T cells. Partial responders at 0.1-3.0 mg/kg showed near-lowest clonal expansion.

The method was immunoSEQ multiplex PCR; TCRdb's version includes in-frame clones alone and lacks a portion of them. This table has approximately 99,000 clones, 94% appearing once. This clonotype was sampled from an adult with an advanced solid tumor such as melanoma, head and neck, liver or kidney cancer. The material was CD4+ or CD8+ T cells sorted from blood, obtained in a trial of the OX40 agonist ivuxolimab.

CDR3: CASSSWEGGELFF. CDR3 nucleotides: TGTGCCAGCAGCTCGTGGGAGGGCGGGGAGCTGTTTTTT. The gene calls are TRBV7-3 and TRBJ2-2, with 7 bases aligning to TRBD2. CDR3 length: 13 amino acids. Germline V CDR1 and CDR2: SGHTA, FQGTGA. The V and J ends lost 4 bases and 7 bases, in that order; junction bases with no gene match: 3.